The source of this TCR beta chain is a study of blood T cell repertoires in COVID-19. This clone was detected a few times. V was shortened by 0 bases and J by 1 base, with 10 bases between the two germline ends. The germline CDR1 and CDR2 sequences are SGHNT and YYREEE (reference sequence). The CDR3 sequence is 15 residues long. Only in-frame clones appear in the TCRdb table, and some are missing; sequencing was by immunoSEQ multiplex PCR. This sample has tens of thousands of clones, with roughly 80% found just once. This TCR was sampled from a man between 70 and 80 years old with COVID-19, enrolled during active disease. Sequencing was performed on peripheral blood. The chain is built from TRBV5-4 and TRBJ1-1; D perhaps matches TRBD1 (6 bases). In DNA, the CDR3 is TGTGCCAGCAGCTTGGCCTCCAGGGGGAACACTGAAGCTTTCTTT. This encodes CASSLASRGNTEAFF.